This T cell receptor beta chain was profiled in a study of T cells in Graves' hyperthyroidism and ophthalmopathy. Absence of ophthalmopathy progression within 18 months defined stable Graves' hyperthyroidism. Patients aged 18 to 65 had newly diagnosed hyperthyroidism of under 2 months' duration. The CDR3 is 15 amino acids. Trimming took 4 bases from V and 1 from J; bases not matched to a gene: 9. The germline V gene has CDR1 DFQATT and CDR2 SNEGSKA (reference sequence). TCR beta CDR3 sequences were amplified from RNA transcripts. The HTBI primer set was used in a first-round RT-PCR of the TCR CDR3. TCRdb processed the multiplex PCR reads anew with MiXCR; each CDR3 protein has one entry. The sample lists roughly 700,000 distinct CDR3 sequences, over 35% occurring once.

The source material was blood. The TCR was taken from a woman between 40 and 55 years old with Graves' hyperthyroidism. The chain uses TRBV20-1 and TRBJ1-1; TRBD1 agrees at 7 bases. The DNA for the CDR3 is TGCAGTGCTAATCTACTACAGGGGCGGAACACTGAAGCTTTCTTT. This translates into CSANLLQGRNTEAFF.